The source of this T cell receptor (beta chain) is a study of T-cell reconstitution after alpha-beta-depleted transplantation in children. The CDR3 has 14 residues. J lost 3 bases, V lost 4 bases, and 3 bases had no gene match. Germline values: CDR1 DFQATT, CDR2 SNEGSKA (reference sequence). In this sample, this clonotype turned up a few times. Using unique molecular identifiers, the investigators prepared the TCRbeta library. One entry per CDR3 protein, called by TCRdb with MiXCR from the PCR reads. The data show some 490,000 distinct CDR3 sequences, approximately 12% seen once. The specimen comprised PBMCs from the stem cell graft donor, sampled from the stem cell graft. This TCR derives from a human donor who donated a stem cell graft to a child with combined immunodeficiency. This chain joins TRBV20-1 and TRBJ2-1; 10 positions agree with TRBD2. DNA for the CDR3: TGCAGTGCTACCCCTAGCGGGAGCTACAATGAGCAGTTCTTC. Protein product: CSATPSGSYNEQFF.